The rows below give T cell receptor beta chains drawn from one sample of a study of blood T cell repertoires in COVID-19. Using immunoSEQ multiplex PCR, the repertoire was profiled, and TCRdb retains in-frame clones only, with some absent. The sample carries approximately 170,000 clones, about 85% recorded once. The sample was PBMCs or T cells enriched from blood (not recorded which). These receptor sequences come from a woman between 45 and 65 years old who had recovered from COVID-19. Each CDR3 is given with its conserved first and last residue. A D gene is named only where the DNA matches it firmly. The size entry is marked missing in some rows and otherwise reads once, few, many or a size class.

v_gene	j_gene	abundance	d_gene	CDR3aa	CDR3nt
TRBV3-1/TRBV3-2	TRBJ2-7	NA	NA	CASSRREQTFYEQYF	TGTGCCAGCAGCCGACGGGAACAAACGTTCTACGAGCAGTACTTC
TRBV12-2	TRBJ2-1	NA	NA	CASRSPTPEGDPYNEQFF	TGTGCAAGTCGCTCCCCCACCCCGGAGGGTGACCCCTACAATGAGCAGTTCTTC
TRBV5-4	TRBJ2-1	NA	NA	CASSWLDNEQFF	TGTGCCAGCAGCTGGCTAGACAATGAGCAGTTCTTC
TRBV3-1/TRBV3-2	TRBJ2-1	NA	NA	CASSRKERVRPYNEQFF	TGTGCCAGCAGCCGGAAGGAGCGGGTAAGACCCTACAATGAGCAGTTCTTC
TRBV6-2/TRBV6-3	TRBJ1-5	NA	TRBD1	CASSPIDRDSQPQHF	TGTGCCAGCAGCCCAATCGACAGGGATAGTCAGCCCCAGCATTTT
TRBV19	TRBJ1-3	NA	NA	CASSRYGQFSGNTIYF	TGTGCCAGTAGTCGCTATGGACAGTTCTCTGGAAACACCATATATTTT
TRBV5-1	TRBJ2-3	NA	NA	CASSSTRTVTSTDTQYF	TGCGCCAGCAGCTCCACCCGGACAGTTACTAGCACAGATACGCAGTATTTT
TRBV18	TRBJ2-3	NA	NA	CASSYVATDTQYF	TGTGCCAGCTCATATGTGGCCACAGATACGCAGTATTTT
TRBV10-3	TRBJ2-3	NA	TRBD2	CATSGLAGDTQYF	TGTGCCACTTCGGGACTAGCGGGGGATACGCAGTATTTT
TRBV19	TRBJ1-1	NA	TRBD1	CASTARGRGTNTEAFF	TGTGCCAGTACCGCCAGGGGGCGTGGTACTAACACTGAAGCTTTCTTT
TRBV9	TRBJ2-1	NA	NA	CASSVDKTYNEQFF	TGTGCCAGCAGCGTAGATAAGACTTACAATGAGCAGTTCTTC
TRBV19	TRBJ2-3	NA	NA	CASSILGRTDTQYF	TGTGCCAGTAGTATTTTGGGGAGGACAGATACGCAGTATTTT
TRBV6-5	TRBJ1-1	many	TRBD1	CASSFPGQGAEAFF	TGTGCCAGCAGTTTTCCGGGACAGGGGGCTGAAGCTTTCTTT
TRBV19	TRBJ1-1	NA	NA	CASSIRGANTEAFF	TGTGCCAGTAGTATAAGGGGCGCGAACACTGAAGCTTTCTTT
TRBV3-1/TRBV3-2	TRBJ2-3	NA	TRBD2	CASSQQLAGGPDTQYF	TGTGCCAGCAGCCAACAACTAGCGGGAGGGCCAGATACGCAGTATTTT
TRBV27	TRBJ2-1	NA	TRBD2	CASSGLADYQPYNEQFF	TGTGCCAGCTCGGGACTAGCGGACTACCAACCCTACAATGAGCAGTTCTTC
TRBV27	TRBJ2-1	NA	NA	CASSFTGQSQFF	TGTGCCAGCAGTTTTACCGGACAATCTCAGTTCTTC
TRBV19	TRBJ1-2	NA	TRBD1	CASRRDRGNLSTF	TGTGCCAGTAGAAGGGACAGGGGAAACCTGTCCACCTTC
TRBV5-6	TRBJ1-1	once	NA	CASSRRGERNTEAFF	TGTGCCAGCAGCCGGCGGGGGGAAAGGAACACTGAAGCTTTCTTT
TRBV5-6	TRBJ1-2	few	NA	CASSVVRGGYGYTF	TGTGCCAGCAGCGTGGTACGGGGTGGGTATGGCTACACCTTC
TRBV7-9	TRBJ2-1	NA	TRBD1	CASSRNRDSERNNEQFF	TGTGCCAGCAGCCGTAACCGGGACAGCGAACGAAACAATGAGCAGTTCTTC
TRBV5-1	TRBJ2-1	NA	NA	CASSALRNEQFF	TGCGCCAGCAGCGCCCTTCGGAATGAGCAGTTCTTC
TRBV29-1	TRBJ2-3	NA	NA	CSHSRLEQVGLSTDTQYF	TGCAGCCACTCTCGACTAGAGCAGGTTGGGCTAAGCACAGATACGCAGTATTTT
TRBV10-3	TRBJ1-3	NA	NA	CAISRVSLSNTIYF	TGTGCCATTTCCAGGGTGTCCCTCTCAAACACCATATATTTT
TRBV4-1	TRBJ2-1	NA	NA	CASSQDGGDRLGEQFF	TGCGCCAGCAGCCAAGATGGGGGGGACAGGCTAGGTGAGCAGTTCTTC
TRBV7-9	TRBJ1-1	NA	TRBD1	CASSLRQGLNTEAFF	TGTGCCAGCAGCCTACGACAGGGCCTCAACACTGAAGCTTTCTTT
TRBV7-3	TRBJ2-1	NA	TRBD2	CASSLRGTRPANEQFF	TGTGCCAGCAGCTTGCGCGGGACTAGGCCCGCCAATGAGCAGTTCTTC
TRBV5-4	TRBJ2-2	NA	TRBD2	CASSAHTGTSGGAPGELFF	TGTGCCAGCAGCGCCCACACCGGGACTAGCGGGGGGGCACCCGGGGAGCTGTTTTTT
TRBV2	TRBJ1-1	few	NA	CASSGAGYPGTEAFF	TGTGCCAGCAGTGGCGCAGGGTACCCCGGAACTGAAGCTTTCTTT
TRBV28	TRBJ2-2	NA	NA	CASSLAGAPNTGELFF	TGTGCCAGCAGTTTAGCGGGGGCGCCGAACACCGGGGAGCTGTTTTTT
TRBV5-1	TRBJ2-2	NA	TRBD2	CASSLESAGVGAGELFF	TGCGCCAGCAGCTTGGAATCAGCGGGAGTCGGGGCCGGGGAGCTGTTTTTT
TRBV6-5	TRBJ2-7	NA	TRBD1	CASSYFGGTGPYEQYF	TGTGCCAGCAGTTACTTTGGAGGGACAGGGCCCTACGAGCAGTACTTC
TRBV7-9	TRBJ1-6	NA	NA	CASSSRYTDSYNSPLHF	TGTGCCAGCAGCTCCAGATACACGGACAGCTATAATTCACCCCTCCACTTT
TRBV7-8	TRBJ2-1	NA	TRBD2	CASRKIAGVRGPYNEQFF	TGTGCCAGCAGGAAAATAGCGGGAGTTAGGGGACCCTACAATGAGCAGTTCTTC
TRBV27	TRBJ1-2	NA	NA	CASSLGGARVYSNYGYTF	TGTGCTAGCAGTTTAGGGGGGGCAAGGGTTTATTCCAACTATGGCTACACCTTC
TRBV9	TRBJ2-5	NA	TRBD2	CASSPRISSGQETQYF	TGTGCCAGCAGCCCCCGTATTTCTAGCGGGCAAGAGACCCAGTACTTC
TRBV6-1	TRBJ2-3	NA	NA	CASSEIVVFTDTQYF	TGTGCCAGCAGTGAAATAGTGGTATTCACAGATACGCAGTATTTT
TRBV9	TRBJ2-2	NA	NA	CASSLSSSANTGELFF	TGTGCCAGCAGCTTAAGCTCTAGCGCGAACACCGGGGAGCTGTTTTTT
TRBV7-3	TRBJ2-2	NA	NA	CASSLTKGTGELFF	TGTGCCAGCAGCTTAACGAAGGGGACCGGGGAGCTGTTTTTT
TRBV20-1	TRBJ1-2	NA	NA	CSAEANYGYTF	TGCAGTGCGGAGGCTAACTATGGCTACACCTTC
TRBV11-2	TRBJ2-1	few	TRBD2	CASSLGPGGFAEQFF	TGTGCCAGCAGCTTAGGACCGGGAGGTTTCGCTGAGCAGTTCTTC
TRBV7-2	TRBJ1-5	NA	NA	CASSLARPHQPQHF	TGTGCCAGCAGCTTAGCGAGGCCCCATCAGCCCCAGCATTTT
TRBV5-1	TRBJ2-1	NA	TRBD2	CASSLTSGRLNEQFF	TGCGCCAGCAGCTTAACTAGCGGGAGACTCAATGAGCAGTTCTTC
TRBV12-3/TRBV12-4	TRBJ1-4	once	NA	CASGTNNEKLFF	TGTGCCAGCGGGACAAACAATGAAAAACTGTTTTTT
TRBV6-6	TRBJ1-1	NA	NA	CASSPRERTEAFF	TGTGCCAGCAGCCCCAGGGAACGCACTGAAGCTTTCTTT
TRBV11-3	TRBJ1-1	NA	NA	CASSYRLAEAFF	TGTGCCAGCAGCTATAGACTTGCTGAAGCTTTCTTT
TRBV19	TRBJ2-5	NA	TRBD1	CASSIGQGGLETQYF	TGTGCCAGTAGTATTGGACAGGGGGGGTTGGAGACCCAGTACTTC
TRBV7-2	TRBJ1-2	NA	TRBD1	CASRRRDRDHYGYTF	TGTGCCAGCAGACGTAGGGACAGGGACCACTATGGCTACACCTTC
TRBV5-8	TRBJ2-3	NA	NA	CASSSPGRLSTDTQYF	TGTGCCAGCAGCTCTCCGGGGAGGTTAAGCACAGATACGCAGTATTTT
TRBV7-2	TRBJ2-5	once	NA	CASSSLDTETQYF	TGTGCCAGCAGCTCGCTAGATACGGAGACCCAGTACTTC
TRBV27	TRBJ1-4	once	NA	CASKLTGEEKLFF	TGTGCCAGCAAGCTAACGGGAGAGGAAAAACTGTTTTTT
TRBV19	TRBJ1-3	NA	NA	CASRDWSSGNTIYF	TGTGCCAGTAGGGACTGGAGCTCTGGAAACACCATATATTTT
TRBV5-4	TRBJ2-2	NA	NA	CASSSTGKTTGELFF	TGTGCCAGCAGTTCTACAGGGAAAACGACCGGGGAGCTGTTTTTT
TRBV7-2	TRBJ2-3	NA	TRBD2	CASSTRRERTDTQYF	TGTGCCAGCAGCACCAGGCGGGAGAGGACAGATACGCAGTATTTT